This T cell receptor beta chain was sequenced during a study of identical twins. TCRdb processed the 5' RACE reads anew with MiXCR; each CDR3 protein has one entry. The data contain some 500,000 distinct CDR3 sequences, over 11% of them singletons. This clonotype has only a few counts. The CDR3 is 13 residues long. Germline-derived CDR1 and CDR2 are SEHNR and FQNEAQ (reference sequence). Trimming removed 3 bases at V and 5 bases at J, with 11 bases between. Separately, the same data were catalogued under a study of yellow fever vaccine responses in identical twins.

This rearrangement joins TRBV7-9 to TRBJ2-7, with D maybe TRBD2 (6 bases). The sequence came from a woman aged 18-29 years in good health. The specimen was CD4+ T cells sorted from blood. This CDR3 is CASSLNGGNEQYF. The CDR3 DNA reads TGTGCCAGCAGCTTGAATGGAGGGAACGAGCAGTACTTC.